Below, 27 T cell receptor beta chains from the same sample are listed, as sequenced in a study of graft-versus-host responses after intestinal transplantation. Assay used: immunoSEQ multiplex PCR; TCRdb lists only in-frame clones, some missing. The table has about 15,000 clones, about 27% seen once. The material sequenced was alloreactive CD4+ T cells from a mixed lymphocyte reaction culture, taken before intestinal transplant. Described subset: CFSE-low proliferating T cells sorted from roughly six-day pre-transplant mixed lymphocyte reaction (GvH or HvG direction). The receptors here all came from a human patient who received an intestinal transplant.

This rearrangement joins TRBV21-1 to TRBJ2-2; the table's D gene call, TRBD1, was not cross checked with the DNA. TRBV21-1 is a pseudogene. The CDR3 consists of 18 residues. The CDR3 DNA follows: TGTGCCAGCAGCAAATCGGAGCTAAGGGGCTGGGGCACCGGGGAGCTGTTTTTT. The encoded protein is CASSKSELRGWGTGELFF.

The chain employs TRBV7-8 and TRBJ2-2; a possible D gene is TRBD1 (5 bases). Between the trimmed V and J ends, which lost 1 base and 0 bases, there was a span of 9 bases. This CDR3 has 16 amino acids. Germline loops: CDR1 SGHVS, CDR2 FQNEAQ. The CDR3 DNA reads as TGTGCCAGCAGCTTAGTCCAGGGCTCGAACACCGGGGAGCTGTTTTTT. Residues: CASSLVQGSNTGELFF.

The CDR3 DNA sequence: TGTGCCAGCAGCTTAGGGGGCGCCTACAATGAGCAGTTCTTC. Translating it yields CASSLGGAYNEQFF. This chain links TRBV11-3 with TRBJ2-1, with D perhaps matching TRBD1 (5 bases). The CDR3 runs to 14 residues. Trimming took off 1 base at V and 2 bases at J, with 6 bases between the two ends. The V gene's germline CDR1 is SGHNT and CDR2 YENEEA.

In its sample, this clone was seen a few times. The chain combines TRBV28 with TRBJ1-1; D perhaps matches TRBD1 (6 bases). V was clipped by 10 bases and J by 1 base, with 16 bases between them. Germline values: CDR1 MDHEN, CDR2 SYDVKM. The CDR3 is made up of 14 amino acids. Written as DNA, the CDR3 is TGTGCCACGGCGCAGCTCAGGGGGAACACTGAAGCTTTCTTT. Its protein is CATAQLRGNTEAFF.

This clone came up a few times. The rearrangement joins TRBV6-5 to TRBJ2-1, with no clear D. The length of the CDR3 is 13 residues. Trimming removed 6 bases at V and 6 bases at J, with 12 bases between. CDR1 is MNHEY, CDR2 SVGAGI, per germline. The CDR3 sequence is CASSPGSTNEQFF. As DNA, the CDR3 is TGTGCCAGCAGCCCTGGTTCGACCAATGAGCAGTTCTTC.

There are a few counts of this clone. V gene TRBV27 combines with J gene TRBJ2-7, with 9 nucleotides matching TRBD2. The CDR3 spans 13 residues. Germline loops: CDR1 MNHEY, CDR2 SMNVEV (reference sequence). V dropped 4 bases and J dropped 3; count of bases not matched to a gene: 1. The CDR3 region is CASSYSGSYEQYF. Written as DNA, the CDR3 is TGTGCCAGCAGTTATAGCGGGAGCTACGAGCAGTACTTC.

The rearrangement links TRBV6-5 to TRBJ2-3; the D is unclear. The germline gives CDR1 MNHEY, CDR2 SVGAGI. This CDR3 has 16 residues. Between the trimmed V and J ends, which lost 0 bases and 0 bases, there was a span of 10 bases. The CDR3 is CASSYSNRISTDTQYF. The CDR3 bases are TGTGCCAGCAGTTACTCGAACAGAATTAGCACAGATACGCAGTATTTT.

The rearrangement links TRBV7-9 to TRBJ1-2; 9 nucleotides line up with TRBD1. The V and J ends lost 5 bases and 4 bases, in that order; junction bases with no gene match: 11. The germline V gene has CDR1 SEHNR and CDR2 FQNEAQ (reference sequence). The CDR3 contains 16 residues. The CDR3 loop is CASSRLGQGRIYGYTF. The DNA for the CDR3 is TGTGCCAGCAGCCGATTGGGACAGGGAAGGATCTATGGCTACACCTTC.

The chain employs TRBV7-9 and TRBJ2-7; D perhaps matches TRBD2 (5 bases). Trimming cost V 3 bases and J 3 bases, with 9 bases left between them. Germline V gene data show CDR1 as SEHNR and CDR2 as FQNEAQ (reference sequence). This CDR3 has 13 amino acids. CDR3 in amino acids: CASSLSRDYEQYF. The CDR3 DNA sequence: TGTGCCAGCAGCTTGTCACGGGACTACGAGCAGTACTTC.

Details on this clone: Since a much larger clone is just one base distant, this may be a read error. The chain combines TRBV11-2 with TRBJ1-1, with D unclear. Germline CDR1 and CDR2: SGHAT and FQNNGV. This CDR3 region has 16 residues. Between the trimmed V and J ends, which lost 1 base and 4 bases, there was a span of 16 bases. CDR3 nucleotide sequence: TGTGCCAGCAGCTTAGGCGTGACGCGGTTGAGCACTGAAGCTTTCTTT. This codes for CASSLGVTRLSTEAFF.

DNA for the CDR3: TGTGCCAGTAGTAGGGGGTACCATACCCTCTACGAGCAGTACTTC. It specifies CASSRGYHTLYEQYF. The chain carries TRBV19 and TRBJ2-7, with D perhaps given as TRBD1 or TRBD2 (5 bases each). V lost 4 bases and J 3 bases, leaving 16 bases between the germline ends. The CDR3 runs 15 residues. Germline V gene data show CDR1 as LNHDA and CDR2 as SQIVND (reference sequence).

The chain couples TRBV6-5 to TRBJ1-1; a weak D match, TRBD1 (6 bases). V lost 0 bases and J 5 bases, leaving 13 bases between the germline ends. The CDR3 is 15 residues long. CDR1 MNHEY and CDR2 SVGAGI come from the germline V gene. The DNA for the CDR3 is TGTGCCAGCAGTTACTCGAGGAGGGGGAATACTGAAGCTTTCTTT. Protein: CASSYSRRGNTEAFF.

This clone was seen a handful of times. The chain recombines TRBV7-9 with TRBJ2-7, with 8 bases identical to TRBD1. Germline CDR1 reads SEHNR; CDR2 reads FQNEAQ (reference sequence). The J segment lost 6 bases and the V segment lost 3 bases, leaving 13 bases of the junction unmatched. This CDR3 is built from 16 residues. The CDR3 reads CASSLRLPGGAGEQYF. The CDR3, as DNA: TGTGCCAGCAGCTTGAGACTCCCAGGGGGCGCGGGCGAGCAGTACTTC.

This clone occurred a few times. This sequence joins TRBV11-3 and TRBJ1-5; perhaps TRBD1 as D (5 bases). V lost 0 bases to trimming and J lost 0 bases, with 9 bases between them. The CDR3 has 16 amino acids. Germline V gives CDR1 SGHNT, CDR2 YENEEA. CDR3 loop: CASSLEAGPSNQPQHF. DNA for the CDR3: TGTGCCAGCAGCTTAGAGGCAGGGCCTAGCAATCAGCCCCAGCATTTT.

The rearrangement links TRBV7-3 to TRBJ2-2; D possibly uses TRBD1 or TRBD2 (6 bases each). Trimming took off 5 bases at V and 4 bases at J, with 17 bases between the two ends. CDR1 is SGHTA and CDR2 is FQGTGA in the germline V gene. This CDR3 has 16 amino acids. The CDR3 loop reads CASSIKGGLSTGELFF. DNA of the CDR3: TGTGCCAGCAGCATAAAAGGGGGGCTTAGCACCGGGGAGCTGTTTTTT.

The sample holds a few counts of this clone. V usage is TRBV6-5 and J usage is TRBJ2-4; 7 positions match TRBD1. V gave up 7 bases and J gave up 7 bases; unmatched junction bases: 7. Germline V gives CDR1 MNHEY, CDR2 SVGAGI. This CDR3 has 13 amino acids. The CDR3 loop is CASTQPGQNIQYF. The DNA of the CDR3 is TGTGCCAGCACCCAGCCGGGACAGAACATTCAGTACTTC.

Written as DNA, the CDR3 is TGTGCCTGGAGCGGTAGGTTACTCTACGAGCAGTACTTC. Its protein product is CAWSGRLLYEQYF. The rearrangement joins TRBV30 to TRBJ2-7, with D unresolved. In germline, CDR1 is GTSNPN, CDR2 SVGIG (reference sequence). The CDR3 consists of 13 residues. V was shortened by 3 bases and J by 3 bases, with 12 bases between the two germline ends.

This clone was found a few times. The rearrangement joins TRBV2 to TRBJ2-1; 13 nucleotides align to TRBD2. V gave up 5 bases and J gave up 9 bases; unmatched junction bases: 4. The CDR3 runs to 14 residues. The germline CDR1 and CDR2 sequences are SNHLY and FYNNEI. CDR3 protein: CASSRTSGRSEQFF. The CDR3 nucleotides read TGTGCCAGCAGTCGGACTAGCGGGAGATCTGAGCAGTTCTTC.

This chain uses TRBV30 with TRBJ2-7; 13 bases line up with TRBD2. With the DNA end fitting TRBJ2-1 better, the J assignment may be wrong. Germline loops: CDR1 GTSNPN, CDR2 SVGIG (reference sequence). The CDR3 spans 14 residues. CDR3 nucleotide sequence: TGTGCCTGGGGAGGACTAGCGGGAGTGGTTCAGCAGTTCTTC. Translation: CAWGGLAGVVQQFF.

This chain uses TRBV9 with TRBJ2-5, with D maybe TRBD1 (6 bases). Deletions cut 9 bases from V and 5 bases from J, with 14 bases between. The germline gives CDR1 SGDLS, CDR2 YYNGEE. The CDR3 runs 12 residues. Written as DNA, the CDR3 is TGTGCCACCAGGGGTCCCCGGGAGACCCAGTACTTC. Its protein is CATRGPRETQYF.

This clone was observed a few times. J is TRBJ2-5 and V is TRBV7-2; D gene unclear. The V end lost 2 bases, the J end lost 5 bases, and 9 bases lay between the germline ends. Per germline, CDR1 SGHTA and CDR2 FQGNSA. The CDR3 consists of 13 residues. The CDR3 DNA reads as TGTGCCAGCAGCTTATTGGGATTCGAGACCCAGTACTTC. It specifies CASSLLGFETQYF.

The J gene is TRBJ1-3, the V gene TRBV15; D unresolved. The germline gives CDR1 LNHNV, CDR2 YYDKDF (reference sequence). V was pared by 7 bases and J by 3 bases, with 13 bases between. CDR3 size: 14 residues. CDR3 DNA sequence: TGTGCCACCAATCGGGGAGGGCTTGGAAACACCATATATTTT. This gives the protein CATNRGGLGNTIYF.

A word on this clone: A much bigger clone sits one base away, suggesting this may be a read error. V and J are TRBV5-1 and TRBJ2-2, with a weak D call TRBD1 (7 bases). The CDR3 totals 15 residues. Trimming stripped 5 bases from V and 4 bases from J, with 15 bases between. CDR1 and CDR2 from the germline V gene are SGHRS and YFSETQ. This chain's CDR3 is CASRPPGGSTGELFF. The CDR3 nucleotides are TGCGCCAGCAGGCCGCCAGGGGGGAGCACCGGGGAGCTGTTTTTT.

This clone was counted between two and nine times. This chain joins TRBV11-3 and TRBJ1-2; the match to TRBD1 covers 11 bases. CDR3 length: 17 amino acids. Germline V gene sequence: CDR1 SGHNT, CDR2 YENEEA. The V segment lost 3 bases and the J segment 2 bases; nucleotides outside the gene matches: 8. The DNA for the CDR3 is TGTGCCAGCAGCTTCCACACGGGGACAGGGGGGAACTATGGCTACACCTTC. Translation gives CASSFHTGTGGNYGYTF.

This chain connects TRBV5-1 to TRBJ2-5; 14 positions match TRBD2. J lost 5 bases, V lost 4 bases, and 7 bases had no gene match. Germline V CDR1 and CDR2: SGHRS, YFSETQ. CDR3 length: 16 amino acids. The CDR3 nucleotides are TGCGCCAGCAGCCCAGGGACTAGCGGGAGACGGGAGACCCAGTACTTC. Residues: CASSPGTSGRRETQYF.

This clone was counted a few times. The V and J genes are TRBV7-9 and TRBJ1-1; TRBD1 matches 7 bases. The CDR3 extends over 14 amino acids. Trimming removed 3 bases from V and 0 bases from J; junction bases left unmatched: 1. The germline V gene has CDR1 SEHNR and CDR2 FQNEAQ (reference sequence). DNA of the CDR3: TGTGCCAGCAGCTTCGACAGGGTGAACACTGAAGCTTTCTTT. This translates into CASSFDRVNTEAFF.

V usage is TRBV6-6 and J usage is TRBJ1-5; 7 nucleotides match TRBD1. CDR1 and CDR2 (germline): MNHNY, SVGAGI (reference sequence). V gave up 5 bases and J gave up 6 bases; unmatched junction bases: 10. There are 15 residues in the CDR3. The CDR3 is CASSTRQGMGQPQHF. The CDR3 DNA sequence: TGTGCCAGCAGTACTCGACAGGGTATGGGTCAGCCCCAGCATTTT.